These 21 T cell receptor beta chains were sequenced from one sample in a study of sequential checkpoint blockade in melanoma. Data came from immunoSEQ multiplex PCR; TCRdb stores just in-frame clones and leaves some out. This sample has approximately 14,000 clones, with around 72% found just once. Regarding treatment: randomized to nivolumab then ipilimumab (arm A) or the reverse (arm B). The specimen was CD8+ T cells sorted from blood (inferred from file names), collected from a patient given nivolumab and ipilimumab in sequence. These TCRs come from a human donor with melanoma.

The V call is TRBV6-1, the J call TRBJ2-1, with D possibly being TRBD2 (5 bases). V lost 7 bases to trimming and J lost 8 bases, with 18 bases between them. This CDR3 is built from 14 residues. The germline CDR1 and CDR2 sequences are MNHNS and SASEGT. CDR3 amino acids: CASKDFGVLDEQFF. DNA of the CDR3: TGTGCCAGCAAGGACTTCGGGGTACTGGATGAGCAGTTCTTC.

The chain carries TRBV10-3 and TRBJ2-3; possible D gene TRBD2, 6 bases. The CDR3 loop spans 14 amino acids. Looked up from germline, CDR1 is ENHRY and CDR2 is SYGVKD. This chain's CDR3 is CAGGSGVRGDTQYF. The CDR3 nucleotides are TGTGCGGGGGGAAGTGGGGTTCGGGGAGATACGCAGTATTTT.

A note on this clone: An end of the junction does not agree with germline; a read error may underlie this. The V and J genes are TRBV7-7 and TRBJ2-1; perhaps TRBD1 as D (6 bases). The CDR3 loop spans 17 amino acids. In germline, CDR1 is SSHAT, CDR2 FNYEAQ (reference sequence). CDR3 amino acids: CASSLDGYRENHNEQFF. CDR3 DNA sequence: TGTGCTAGCAGCTTAGACGGGTACAGGGAGAACCACAATGAGCAGTTCTTC. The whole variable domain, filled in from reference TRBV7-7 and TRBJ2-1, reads GAGVSQSPRYKVTKRGQDVTLRCDPISSHATLYWYQQALGQGPEFLTYFNYEAQPDKSGLPSDRFSAERPEGSISTLTIQRTEQRDSAMYRCASSLDGYRENHNEQFFGPGTRLTVL.

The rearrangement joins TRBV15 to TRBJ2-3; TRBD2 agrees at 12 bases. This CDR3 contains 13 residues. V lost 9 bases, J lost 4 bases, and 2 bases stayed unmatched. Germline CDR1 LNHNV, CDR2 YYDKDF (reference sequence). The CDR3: CATASGGADTQYF. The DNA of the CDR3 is TGTGCCACTGCTAGCGGGGGGGCAGATACGCAGTATTTT.

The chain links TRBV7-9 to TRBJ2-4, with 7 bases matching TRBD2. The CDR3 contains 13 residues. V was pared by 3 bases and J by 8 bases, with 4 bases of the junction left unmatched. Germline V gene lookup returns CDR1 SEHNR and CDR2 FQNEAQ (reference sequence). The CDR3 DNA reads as TGTGCCAGCAGCTTCGGCGGGGGTGACATTCAGTACTTC. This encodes CASSFGGGDIQYF.

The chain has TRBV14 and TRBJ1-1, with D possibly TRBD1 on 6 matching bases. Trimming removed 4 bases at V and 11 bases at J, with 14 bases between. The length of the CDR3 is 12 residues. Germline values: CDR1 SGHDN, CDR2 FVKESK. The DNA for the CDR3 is TGTGCCAGCAGCCCCACAGGGCCAGTGGCTTTCTTT. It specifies CASSPTGPVAFF.

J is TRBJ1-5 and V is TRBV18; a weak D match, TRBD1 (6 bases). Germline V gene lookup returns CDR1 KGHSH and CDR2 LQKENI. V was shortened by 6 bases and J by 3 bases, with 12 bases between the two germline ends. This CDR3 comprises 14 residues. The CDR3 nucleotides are TGTGCCAGCTCCACGAGGGGGTACAATCAGCCCCAGCATTTT. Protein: CASSTRGYNQPQHF. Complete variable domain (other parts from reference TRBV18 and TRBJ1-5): NAGVMQNPRHLVRRRGQEARLRCSPMKGHSHVYWYRQLPEEGLKFMVYLQKENIIDESGMPKERFSAEFPKEGPSILRIQQVVRGDSAAYFCASSTRGYNQPQHFGDGTRLSIL.

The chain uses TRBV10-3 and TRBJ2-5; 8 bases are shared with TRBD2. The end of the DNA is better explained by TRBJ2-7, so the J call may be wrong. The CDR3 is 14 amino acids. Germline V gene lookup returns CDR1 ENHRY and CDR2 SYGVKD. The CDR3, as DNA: TGTGCCATCATGGAGTCACTAGCGGCTTACGAGCAGTACTTC. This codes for CAIMESLAAYEQYF.

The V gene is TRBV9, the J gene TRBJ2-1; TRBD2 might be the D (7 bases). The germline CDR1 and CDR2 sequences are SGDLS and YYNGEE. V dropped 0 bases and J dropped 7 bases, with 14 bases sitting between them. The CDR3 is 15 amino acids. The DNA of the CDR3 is TGTGCCAGCAGCGTAGTTGGCGGGGGCATGAATGAGCAGTTCTTC. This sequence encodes CASSVVGGGMNEQFF.

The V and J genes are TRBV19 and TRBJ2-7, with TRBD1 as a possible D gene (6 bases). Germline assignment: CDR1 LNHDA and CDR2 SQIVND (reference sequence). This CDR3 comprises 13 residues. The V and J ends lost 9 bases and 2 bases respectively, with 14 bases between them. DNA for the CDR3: TGTGCCAGCGAGGACAGAAGAACCTACGAGCAGTACTTC. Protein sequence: CASEDRRTYEQYF.

The CDR3 sequence is CASSSDREDRGSYEQYF. Here the CDR3 DNA reads TGTGCCAGCAGCTCTGATAGGGAGGACAGGGGATCTTACGAGCAGTACTTC. The V call is TRBV11-2, the J call TRBJ2-7, with TRBD1 identical over 9 bases. Per the germline V gene, CDR1 is SGHAT and CDR2 is FQNNGV. The V and J ends lost 4 bases and 4 bases, in that order; junction bases with no gene match: 14. The CDR3 has 17 residues.

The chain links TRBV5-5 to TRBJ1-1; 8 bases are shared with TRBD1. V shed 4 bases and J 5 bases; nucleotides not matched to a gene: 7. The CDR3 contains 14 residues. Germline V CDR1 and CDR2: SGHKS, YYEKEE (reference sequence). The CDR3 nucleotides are TGTGCCAGCAGCCAACGACAGGGGAGGACTGAAGCTTTCTTT. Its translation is CASSQRQGRTEAFF.

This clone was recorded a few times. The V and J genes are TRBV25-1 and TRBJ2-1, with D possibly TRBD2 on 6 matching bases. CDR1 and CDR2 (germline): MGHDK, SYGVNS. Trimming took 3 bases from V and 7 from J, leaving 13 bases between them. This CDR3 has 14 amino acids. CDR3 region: CASSDGGDWNEQFF. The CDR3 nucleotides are TGTGCCAGCAGTGATGGAGGGGATTGGAATGAGCAGTTCTTC.

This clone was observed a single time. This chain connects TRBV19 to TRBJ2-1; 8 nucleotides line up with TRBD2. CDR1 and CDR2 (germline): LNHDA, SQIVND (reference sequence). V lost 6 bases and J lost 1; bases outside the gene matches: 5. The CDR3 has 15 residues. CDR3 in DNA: TGTGCCAGTAGGAAGCGGGGGAGTTCCTACAATGAGCAGTTCTTC. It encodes CASRKRGSSYNEQFF.

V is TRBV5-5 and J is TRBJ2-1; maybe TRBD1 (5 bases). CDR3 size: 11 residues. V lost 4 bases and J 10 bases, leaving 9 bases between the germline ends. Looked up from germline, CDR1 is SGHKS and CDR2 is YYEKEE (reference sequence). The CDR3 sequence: CASSPGFEQFF. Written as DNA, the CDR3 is TGTGCCAGCAGCCCAGGGTTCGAGCAGTTCTTC.

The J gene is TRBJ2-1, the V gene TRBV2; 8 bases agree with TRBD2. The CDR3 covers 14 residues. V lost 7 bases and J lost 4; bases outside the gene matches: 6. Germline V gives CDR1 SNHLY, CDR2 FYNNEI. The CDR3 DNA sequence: TGTGCCAGCACTAGACTAGCGTTGTACAATGAGCAGTTCTTC. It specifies CASTRLALYNEQFF.

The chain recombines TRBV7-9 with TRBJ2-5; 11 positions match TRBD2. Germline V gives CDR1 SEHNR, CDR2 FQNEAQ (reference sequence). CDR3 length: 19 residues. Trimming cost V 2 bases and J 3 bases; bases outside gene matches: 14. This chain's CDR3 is CASSLPLSGSGREKETQYF. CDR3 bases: TGTGCCAGCAGCTTACCCCTCTCGGGTAGCGGGAGGGAAAAAGAGACCCAGTACTTC.

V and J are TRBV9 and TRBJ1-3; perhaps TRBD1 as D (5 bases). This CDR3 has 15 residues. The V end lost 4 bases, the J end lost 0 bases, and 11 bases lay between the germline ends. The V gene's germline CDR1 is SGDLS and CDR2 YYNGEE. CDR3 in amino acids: CASSQGHISGNTIYF. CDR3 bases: TGTGCCAGCAGCCAAGGACATATCTCTGGAAACACCATATATTTT.

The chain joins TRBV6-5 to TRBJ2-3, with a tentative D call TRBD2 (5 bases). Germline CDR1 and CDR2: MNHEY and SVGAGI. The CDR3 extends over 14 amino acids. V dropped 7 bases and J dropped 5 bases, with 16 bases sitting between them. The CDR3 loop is CASTPNRGIDTQYF. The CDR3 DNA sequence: TGTGCCAGCACCCCCAACCGGGGAATAGATACGCAGTATTTT.

CDR3 amino acids: CASSDEGDWNEQFF. CDR3 sequence (DNA): TGTGCCAGCAGTGATGAAGGGGATTGGAATGAGCAGTTCTTC. The chain recombines TRBV25-1 with TRBJ2-1, with TRBD1 as a possible D gene (5 bases). CDR1 is MGHDK and CDR2 is SYGVNS in the germline V gene. V was trimmed by 3 bases and J by 7 bases, leaving 13 bases between them. This CDR3 comprises 14 residues.

CDR3: CASSGLANSYEQYF. In DNA, the CDR3 is TGTGCCAGCAGTGGTCTAGCGAACTCCTACGAGCAGTACTTC. V usage is TRBV2 and J usage is TRBJ2-5; perhaps TRBD2 as D (6 bases). The assigned J gene may be wrong: the sequence end matches TRBJ2-7 better. The CDR3 extends over 14 amino acids. Germline values: CDR1 SNHLY, CDR2 FYNNEI.